These 5 T cell receptor beta chains were sequenced from one sample in a study of control samples from healthy donors and cancer patients. Profiled with immunoSEQ multiplex PCR; TCRdb holds only in-frame clones, not every one. The profile shows 140,000 to 150,000 clones, 75% to 90% of them singletons. Specimen: blood. These receptors all stem from a man between 25 and 39 years old in good health.

This rearrangement joins TRBV3-1 (or the pseudogene TRBV3-2) to TRBJ1-2; TRBD1 matches 7 bases. V gave up 3 bases and J gave up 4 bases; unmatched junction bases: 2. The CDR3 length is 13 residues. Germline CDR1 LGHDT, CDR2 YNNKEL (reference sequence). The CDR3, as DNA: TGTGCCAGCAGCCAGACAGGGAGCTATGGCTACACCTTC. Amino acids: CASSQTGSYGYTF.

The V gene is TRBV7-9, the J gene TRBJ2-3, with 11 bases aligning to TRBD2. Germline V gene lookup returns CDR1 SEHNR and CDR2 FQNEAQ (reference sequence). Unmatched junction bases numbered 1, after V lost 2 bases and J lost 3 bases. The CDR3 length is 15 residues. CDR3 in amino acids: CASSLTSGGTDTQYF. CDR3 coding DNA: TGTGCCAGCAGCTTAACTAGCGGGGGTACAGATACGCAGTATTTT.

This clone was counted a single time. J is TRBJ2-1 and V is TRBV20-1, with TRBD2 matching 9 bases. V lost 3 bases, J lost 4 bases, and 4 bases stayed unmatched. The CDR3 length is 14 residues. Germline CDR1 is DFQATT and CDR2 is SNEGSKA (reference sequence). CDR3 residues: CSASRAGGYNEQFF. The CDR3 region has the DNA TGCAGTGCTAGTAGGGCGGGGGGGTACAATGAGCAGTTCTTC.

This chain links TRBV7-9 with TRBJ1-1, with D perhaps matching TRBD1 (5 bases). Germline V lookup: CDR1 SEHNR, CDR2 FQNEAQ (reference sequence). Trimming left V 4 bases short and J 4 bases short, with 13 bases between. The CDR3 consists of 14 residues. In DNA form, the CDR3 reads TGTGCCAGCAGCTCGGGGACCTTCCCCACTGAAGCTTTCTTT. It yields the protein CASSSGTFPTEAFF.

The genes are TRBV11-2 and TRBJ1-2, with 7 bases aligning to TRBD1. Germline CDR1 reads SGHAT; CDR2 reads FQNNGV. This CDR3 is built from 15 residues. V lost 0 bases to trimming and J lost 0 bases; unmatched junction nucleotides: 1. CDR3 DNA sequence: TGTGCCAGCAGCTTAGAGGGACAGACTAACTATGGCTACACCTTC. As protein: CASSLEGQTNYGYTF.